This T cell receptor (beta chain) was obtained from a study of T-cell memory formation after mild COVID-19. This clonotype was seen only a few times. TCRdb re-called the 5' RACE reads through MiXCR, storing one row per CDR3 protein. The table includes 300,000 to 400,000 distinct CDR3 sequences, about a sixth detected once. This sequence originates from a man between 18 and 35 years old who had mild COVID-19 (a few samples of this study predate the infection). Cell type and time point are not known. Material: PBMCs or a T cell subset sorted from them (not recorded which).

CDR3: CASSQAGAQETQYF. CDR3 DNA sequence: TGTGCCAGCAGCCAAGCGGGGGCCCAAGAGACCCAGTACTTC. The V gene is TRBV4-2, the J gene TRBJ2-5, with D perhaps being TRBD1 or TRBD2 (6 bases each). The CDR3 is made up of 14 amino acids. CDR1 is LGHNA and CDR2 is YNFKEQ in the germline V gene. The V end was cut by 1 base, the J end by 1 base, with 7 bases between.